The 4 T cell receptor beta chains in this list originate from one sample, sequenced in a study of regulatory and conventional T cells in RAG deficiency. Some clones are missing from TCRdb's copy, which holds only in-frame ones; the method was immunoSEQ multiplex PCR. Among 10,000 or so clones listed, roughly 94% were seen once. Blood CD4+ CD25-high CD127-low regulatory T cells supplied the genomic DNA template. The same data also went into a second study, on regulatory T cells. From that study: Amplification used 52 TRBV primers and 13 TRBJ primers.

Sequencing was done on a sample of CD127- CD25+ CD4+ Tregs sorted from blood. Receptors were obtained from a human donor in good health.

The chain links TRBV19 to TRBJ2-7; 9 bases match TRBD1. Germline V CDR1 and CDR2: LNHDA, SQIVND (reference sequence). The CDR3 length is 16 residues. J was trimmed by 3 bases and V by 3 bases; bases with no gene match: 9. Here the CDR3 reads CASSIVVGTGIYEQYF. CDR3 sequence (DNA): TGTGCCAGTAGTATCGTCGTAGGGACAGGGATCTACGAGCAGTACTTC. Filled out from reference TRBV19 and TRBJ2-7, the complete variable domain reads DGGITQSPKYLFRKEGQNVTLSCEQNLNHDAMYWYRQDPGQGLRLIYYSQIVNDFQKGDIAEGYSVSREKKESFPLTVTSAQKNPTAFYLCASSIVVGTGIYEQYFGPGTRLTVT.

The genes are TRBV18 and TRBJ1-4; 7 bases agree with TRBD1. The trim removed 6 bases at V and 8 bases at J, leaving 12 bases unmatched. The CDR3 runs to 15 residues. Germline V lookup: CDR1 KGHSH, CDR2 LQKENI. In nucleotides, the CDR3 is TGTGCCAGCTCTCAACGGACAGGCGGTAGCGAAAAACTGTTTTTT. Its translation: CASSQRTGGSEKLFF.

This chain joins TRBV11-3 and TRBJ2-2; D possibly corresponds to TRBD1 (7 bases). Germline lookup yields CDR1 SGHNT and CDR2 YENEEA. CDR3 size: 15 residues. V dropped 1 base and J dropped 5 bases, with 11 bases sitting between them. CDR3 residues: CASSLGRGRTGELFF. Written as DNA, the CDR3 is TGTGCCAGCAGCTTAGGCAGGGGGAGGACCGGGGAGCTGTTTTTT. The variable domain in full, completed from reference TRBV11-3 and TRBJ2-2, reads EAGVVQSPRYKIIEKKQPVAFWCNPISGHNTLYWYLQNLGQGPELLIRYENEEAVDDSQLPKDRFSAERLKGVDSTLKIQPAELGDSAVYLCASSLGRGRTGELFFGEGSRLTVL.

CDR3 nucleotides: TGTGCCAGCAGTACAGGCTCGACCGTGGATCAGCCCCAGCATTTT. Amino acids: CASSTGSTVDQPQHF. The V gene is TRBV6-1, the J gene TRBJ1-5; D possibly corresponds to TRBD1 (5 bases). This CDR3 has 15 amino acids. Germline V lookup: CDR1 MNHNS, CDR2 SASEGT. The germline V and J ends were trimmed by 5 bases and 5 bases, with 16 bases remaining between them.